The rows below give T cell receptor beta chains drawn from one sample of a study of identical twins. TCRdb reprocessed the 5' RACE reads with MiXCR, giving one entry per CDR3 protein. The table has 350,000 to 400,000 distinct CDR3 sequences, 7% to 9.5% seen once. Sequences were obtained from naive T cells sorted from blood. These receptors all come from a woman between 50 and 59 years old in good health. The CDR3 runs from the conserved cysteine through the conserved F or W. Size is stated for part of the rows, as once, few or many counts, or as a class when the clone is expanded.

clone size: many; V gene: TRBV6-2/TRBV6-3; J gene: TRBJ2-1; CDR3 protein: CASSYSQAGGNEQFF
clone size: few; V gene: TRBV19; J gene: TRBJ2-2; CDR3 protein: CASSIPGELFF
clone size: many; V gene: TRBV5-1; J gene: TRBJ2-1; CDR3 protein: CASSLKAASVTAGYNEQFF
clone size: many; V gene: TRBV6-2/TRBV6-3; J gene: TRBJ2-2; CDR3 protein: CASSSVSDPRFTGELFF
clone size: few; V gene: TRBV3-1; J gene: TRBJ2-2; CDR3 protein: CASSLQGGAGELFF
clone size: -; V gene: TRBV10-3; J gene: TRBJ2-1; CDR3 protein: CAISLTSGRAGDEQFF
clone size: -; V gene: TRBV7-9; J gene: TRBJ1-4; CDR3 protein: CASSQPGDANEKLFF
clone size: few; V gene: TRBV7-9; J gene: TRBJ2-1; CDR3 protein: CASSSLSGPRNEQFF
clone size: many; V gene: TRBV5-1; J gene: TRBJ2-1; CDR3 protein: CASSLTRRPYNEQFF
clone size: many; V gene: TRBV12-3/TRBV12-4; J gene: TRBJ2-1; CDR3 protein: CASSPLRGWREHNEQFF
clone size: few; V gene: TRBV7-9; J gene: TRBJ2-1; CDR3 protein: CASSFGTGGMEQFF
clone size: few; V gene: TRBV10-3; J gene: TRBJ2-7; CDR3 protein: CAISGVAAYEQYF
clone size: -; V gene: TRBV20-1; J gene: TRBJ2-3; CDR3 protein: CSTSDRTDTQYF
clone size: -; V gene: TRBV12-3/TRBV12-4; J gene: TRBJ2-2; CDR3 protein: CASSIPAVTGELFF
clone size: -; V gene: TRBV5-3; J gene: TRBJ2-3; CDR3 protein: CARSLAGLSSTDTQYF
clone size: few; V gene: TRBV11-3; J gene: TRBJ2-1; CDR3 protein: CASSPLARRAEQFF
clone size: few; V gene: TRBV19; J gene: TRBJ2-7; CDR3 protein: CASSISGQGNYEQYF
clone size: few; V gene: TRBV4-1; J gene: TRBJ2-1; CDR3 protein: CASSQPRLAGGRYNEQFF
clone size: many; V gene: TRBV12-3/TRBV12-4; J gene: TRBJ2-5; CDR3 protein: CASSLRSSPRRYF
clone size: -; V gene: TRBV10-3; J gene: TRBJ2-1; CDR3 protein: CAMGAYSGDEQFF
clone size: -; V gene: TRBV3-1; J gene: TRBJ2-6; CDR3 protein: CASSPKTTGEVGANVLTF
clone size: few; V gene: TRBV6-1; J gene: TRBJ1-4; CDR3 protein: CASGQGKLFF
clone size: -; V gene: TRBV6-5; J gene: TRBJ2-1; CDR3 protein: CASSYSNLAGVFNEQFF
clone size: few; V gene: TRBV19; J gene: TRBJ2-2; CDR3 protein: CASSISVPTGELFF
clone size: -; V gene: TRBV20-1; J gene: TRBJ1-1; CDR3 protein: CSASQGAGTEAFF
clone size: many; V gene: TRBV12-3/TRBV12-4; J gene: TRBJ2-1; CDR3 protein: CASSKGQSYNEQFF
clone size: few; V gene: TRBV18; J gene: TRBJ2-1; CDR3 protein: CASSPLVEGPYNEQFF
clone size: -; V gene: TRBV27; J gene: TRBJ2-2; CDR3 protein: CASSSGLTNTGELFF
clone size: many; V gene: TRBV7-3; J gene: TRBJ1-1; CDR3 protein: CASSPFGGPTEAFF
clone size: few; V gene: TRBV2; J gene: TRBJ2-7; CDR3 protein: CASQGADVYGEQYF
clone size: few; V gene: TRBV10-2; J gene: TRBJ2-2; CDR3 protein: CASKGRGPDTGELFF
clone size: -; V gene: TRBV27; J gene: TRBJ2-2; CDR3 protein: CASSSHAGLAGGPTGELFF
clone size: many; V gene: TRBV19; J gene: TRBJ1-5; CDR3 protein: CASSSDRSRQPQHF
clone size: few; V gene: TRBV29-1; J gene: TRBJ2-2; CDR3 protein: CSVEEGVTGGAGELFF
clone size: few; V gene: TRBV10-3; J gene: TRBJ2-1; CDR3 protein: CAIKVLADADEQFF
clone size: -; V gene: TRBV5-1; J gene: TRBJ2-2; CDR3 protein: CASSLSRGQANTGELFF
clone size: -; V gene: TRBV3-1; J gene: TRBJ2-2; CDR3 protein: CASSQDPNTGELFF
clone size: -; V gene: TRBV14; J gene: TRBJ2-1; CDR3 protein: CASSQSLGRGNNEQFF
clone size: -; V gene: TRBV4-1; J gene: TRBJ2-2; CDR3 protein: CASSHLTSGSTGELFF
clone size: -; V gene: TRBV5-1; J gene: TRBJ2-3; CDR3 protein: CASSMPSGTGTDTQYF
clone size: -; V gene: TRBV12-3/TRBV12-4; J gene: TRBJ2-5; CDR3 protein: CASSTRRTGGETQYF
clone size: -; V gene: TRBV9; J gene: TRBJ2-4; CDR3 protein: CASSPSWGTGATVNIQYF
clone size: few; V gene: TRBV5-6; J gene: TRBJ1-5; CDR3 protein: CASSSGTISNQPQHF
clone size: -; V gene: TRBV29-1; J gene: TRBJ2-6; CDR3 protein: CSVDVPGTTGANVLTF
clone size: -; V gene: TRBV12-5; J gene: TRBJ2-3; CDR3 protein: CASGLDSTDTQYF
clone size: -; V gene: TRBV5-1; J gene: TRBJ2-7; CDR3 protein: CASSFGTWDEQYF
clone size: few; V gene: TRBV11-2; J gene: TRBJ2-1; CDR3 protein: CASVSGTSGYNEQFF
clone size: -; V gene: TRBV6-1; J gene: TRBJ2-3; CDR3 protein: CASIQAWAGTDTQYF
clone size: many; V gene: TRBV12-3/TRBV12-4; J gene: TRBJ1-6; CDR3 protein: CASGPNSPLHF